The clone carrying this T cell receptor (beta chain) showed up just a few times. The antigen remains undetermined. This specimen comes from a study of T cells in Graves' hyperthyroidism and ophthalmopathy. Whole-study findings and limits: Before onset, ophthalmopathy was predicted by the model a median approximately 6.7 months earlier. A model built on 13 V-J features separated ophthalmopathy from stable hyperthyroidism.

Those patients with uncontrolled infection, other autoimmune disease, pregnancy or lactation were excluded. Each diagnosis drew on symptoms, thyroxine, TRAb, thyroid ultrasound and orbital computed tomography findings. RNA transcripts served as the template for amplifying TCR beta CDR3 regions. HTBI primers were employed in a first-round RT-PCR of the TCR CDR3. TCRdb re-called the multiplex PCR reads with MiXCR, one entry per CDR3 protein. The data hold 490,000 or so distinct CDR3 sequences, with approximately 49% observed a single time. The sequenced sample was peripheral blood or thyroid tissue (not recorded which). The TCR originated in an adult woman with Graves' disease, either hyperthyroidism or ophthalmopathy (not recorded which).

The CDR3 protein is CSASLTGLESGELFF. The CDR3 coding sequence is TGCAGTGCTAGCCTGACAGGGCTCGAATCCGGGGAGCTGTTTTTT. The rearrangement links TRBV20-1 to TRBJ2-2; TRBD1 agrees at 7 bases. V lost 3 bases, J lost 6 bases, and 10 bases stayed unmatched. The CDR3 is 15 amino acids. In germline, CDR1 is DFQATT, CDR2 SNEGSKA (reference sequence).